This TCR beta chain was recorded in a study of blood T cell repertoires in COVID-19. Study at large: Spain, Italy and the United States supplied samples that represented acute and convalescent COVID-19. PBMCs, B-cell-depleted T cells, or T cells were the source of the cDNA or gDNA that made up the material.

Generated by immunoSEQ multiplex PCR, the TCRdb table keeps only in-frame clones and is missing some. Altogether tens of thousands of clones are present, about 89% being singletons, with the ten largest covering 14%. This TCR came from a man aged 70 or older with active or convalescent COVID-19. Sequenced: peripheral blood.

The CDR3 sequence is CAWSTGQGASPLHF. CDR3 bases: TGTGCCTGGAGTACCGGACAGGGGGCTTCACCCCTCCACTTT. V gene TRBV30 combines with J gene TRBJ1-6; 11 nucleotides align to TRBD1. The CDR3 runs to 14 residues. Per the germline V gene, CDR1 is GTSNPN and CDR2 is SVGIG (reference sequence). The V segment lost 2 bases and the J segment 9 bases; nucleotides outside the gene matches: 3.